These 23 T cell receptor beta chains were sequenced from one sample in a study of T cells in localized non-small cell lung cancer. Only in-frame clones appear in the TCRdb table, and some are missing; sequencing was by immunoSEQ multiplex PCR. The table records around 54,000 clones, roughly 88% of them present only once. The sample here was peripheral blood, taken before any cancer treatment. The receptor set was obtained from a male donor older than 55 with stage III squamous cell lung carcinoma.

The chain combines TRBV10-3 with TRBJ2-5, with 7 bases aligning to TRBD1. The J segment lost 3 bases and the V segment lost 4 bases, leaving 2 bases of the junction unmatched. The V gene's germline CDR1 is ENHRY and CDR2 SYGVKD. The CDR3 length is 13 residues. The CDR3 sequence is CAISVGTEETQYF. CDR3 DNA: TGTGCCATCAGTGTCGGGACAGAAGAGACCCAGTACTTC.

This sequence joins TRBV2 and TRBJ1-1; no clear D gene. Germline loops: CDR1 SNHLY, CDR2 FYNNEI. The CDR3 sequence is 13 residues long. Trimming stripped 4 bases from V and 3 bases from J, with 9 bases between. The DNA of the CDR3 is TGTGCCAGCAGTGGGGGTTATGACACTGAAGCTTTCTTT. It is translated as CASSGGYDTEAFF. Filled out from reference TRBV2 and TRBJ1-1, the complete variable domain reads EPEVTQTPSHQVTQMGQEVILRCVPISNHLYFYWYRQILGQKVEFLVSFYNNEISEKSEIFDDQFSVERPDGSNFTLKIRSTKLEDSAMYFCASSGGYDTEAFFGQGTRLTVV.

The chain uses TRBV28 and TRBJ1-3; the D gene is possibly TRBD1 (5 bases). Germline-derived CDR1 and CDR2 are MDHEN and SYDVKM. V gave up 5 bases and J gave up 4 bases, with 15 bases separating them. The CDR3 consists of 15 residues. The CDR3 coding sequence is TGTGCCAGCAGTCGACAGTCATCAATCGGAAACACCATATATTTT. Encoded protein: CASSRQSSIGNTIYF.

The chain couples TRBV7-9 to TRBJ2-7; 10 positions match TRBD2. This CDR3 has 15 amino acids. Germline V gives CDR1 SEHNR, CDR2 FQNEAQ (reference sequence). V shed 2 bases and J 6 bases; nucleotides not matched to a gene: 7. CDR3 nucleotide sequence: TGTGCCAGCAGCTTACCCCTAGCGGGAGTCCCCGAGCAGTACTTC. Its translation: CASSLPLAGVPEQYF.

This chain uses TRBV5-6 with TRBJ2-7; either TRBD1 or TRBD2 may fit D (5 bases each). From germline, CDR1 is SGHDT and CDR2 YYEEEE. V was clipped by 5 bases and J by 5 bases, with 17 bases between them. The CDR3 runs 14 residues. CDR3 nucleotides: TGTGCCAGCAGTCTGGGGGTCGGGCAGGACGAGCAGTACTTC. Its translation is CASSLGVGQDEQYF.

The CDR3 spells CASSFGPKGTEAFF. The CDR3 DNA follows: TGTGCCAGCAGTTTTGGGCCAAAGGGCACTGAAGCTTTCTTT. The chain has TRBV28 and TRBJ1-1, with D hard to call. This CDR3 spans 14 amino acids. The germline V and J ends were trimmed by 3 bases and 4 bases, with 12 bases remaining between them. CDR1 is MDHEN and CDR2 is SYDVKM in the germline V gene.

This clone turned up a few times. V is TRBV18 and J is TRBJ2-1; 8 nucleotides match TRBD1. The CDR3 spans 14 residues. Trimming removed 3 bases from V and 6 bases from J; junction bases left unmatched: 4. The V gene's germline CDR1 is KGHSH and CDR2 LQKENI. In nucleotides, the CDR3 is TGTGCCAGCTCACCGGGACAGGTTGGCAATGAGCAGTTCTTC. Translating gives CASSPGQVGNEQFF.

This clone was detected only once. CDR3 in DNA: TGTGCCAGCAGCGTAGGGGACAGGGGTTTATACGAGCAGTACTTC. Translation gives CASSVGDRGLYEQYF. This chain links TRBV9 with TRBJ2-7; 10 bases are shared with TRBD1. The CDR3 extends over 15 amino acids. The V gene's germline CDR1 is SGDLS and CDR2 YYNGEE. V lost 0 bases, J lost 4 bases, and 4 bases stayed unmatched.

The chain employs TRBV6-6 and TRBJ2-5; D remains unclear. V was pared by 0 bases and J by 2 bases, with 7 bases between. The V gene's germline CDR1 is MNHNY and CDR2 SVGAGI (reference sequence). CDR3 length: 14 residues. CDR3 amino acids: CASSYSRSQETQYF. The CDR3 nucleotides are TGTGCCAGCAGTTACTCGAGGAGTCAAGAGACCCAGTACTTC.

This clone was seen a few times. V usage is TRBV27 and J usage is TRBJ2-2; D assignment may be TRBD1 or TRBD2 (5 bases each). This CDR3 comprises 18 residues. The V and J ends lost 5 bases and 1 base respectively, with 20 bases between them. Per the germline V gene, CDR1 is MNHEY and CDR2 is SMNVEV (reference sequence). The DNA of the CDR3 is TGTGCCAGCAGTCCCAATACTTTGGGGGACCGGAACACCGGGGAGCTGTTTTTT. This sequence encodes CASSPNTLGDRNTGELFF.

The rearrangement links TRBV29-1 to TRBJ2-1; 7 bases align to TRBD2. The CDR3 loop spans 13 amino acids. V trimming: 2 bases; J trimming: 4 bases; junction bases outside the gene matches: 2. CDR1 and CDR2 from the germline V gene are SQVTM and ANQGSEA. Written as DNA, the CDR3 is TGCAGCGTTGAACGGACTAGGTACAATGAGCAGTTCTTC. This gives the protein CSVERTRYNEQFF.

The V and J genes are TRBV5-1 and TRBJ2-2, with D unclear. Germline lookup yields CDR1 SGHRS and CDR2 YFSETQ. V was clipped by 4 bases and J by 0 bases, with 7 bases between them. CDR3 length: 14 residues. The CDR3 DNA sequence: TGCGCCAGCAGCCCCCAGGCGAACACCGGGGAGCTGTTTTTT. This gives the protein CASSPQANTGELFF.

Here the CDR3 DNA reads TGTGCCAGTACAGATAGCAACACCGGGGAGCTGTTTTTT. Translating it yields CASTDSNTGELFF. This chain connects TRBV7-9 to TRBJ2-2; D call uncertain. V was clipped by 9 bases and J by 2 bases, with 10 bases between them. The germline V gene encodes CDR1 SEHNR and CDR2 FQNEAQ (reference sequence). The CDR3 runs 13 residues.

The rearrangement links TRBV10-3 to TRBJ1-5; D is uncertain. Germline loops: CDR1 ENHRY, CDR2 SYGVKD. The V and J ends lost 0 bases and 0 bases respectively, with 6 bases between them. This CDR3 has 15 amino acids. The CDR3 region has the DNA TGTGCCATCAGTGAGTCCGGGCGTAGCAATCAGCCCCAGCATTTT. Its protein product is CAISESGRSNQPQHF.

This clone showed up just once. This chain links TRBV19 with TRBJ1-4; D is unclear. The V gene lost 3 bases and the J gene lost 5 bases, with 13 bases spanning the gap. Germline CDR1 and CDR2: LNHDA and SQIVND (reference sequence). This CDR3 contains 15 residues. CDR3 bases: TGTGCCAGTAGTATCTCGTTGGGCGGGAATGAAAAACTGTTTTTT. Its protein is CASSISLGGNEKLFF. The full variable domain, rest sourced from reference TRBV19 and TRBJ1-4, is DGGITQSPKYLFRKEGQNVTLSCEQNLNHDAMYWYRQDPGQGLRLIYYSQIVNDFQKGDIAEGYSVSREKKESFPLTVTSAQKNPTAFYLCASSISLGGNEKLFFGSGTQLSVL.

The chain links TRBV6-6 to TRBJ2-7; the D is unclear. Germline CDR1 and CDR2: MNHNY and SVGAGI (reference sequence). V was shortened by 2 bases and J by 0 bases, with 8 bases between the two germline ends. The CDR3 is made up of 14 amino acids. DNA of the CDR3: TGTGCCAGCAGTTACCCGGAGAGCTCCTACGAGCAGTACTTC. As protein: CASSYPESSYEQYF.

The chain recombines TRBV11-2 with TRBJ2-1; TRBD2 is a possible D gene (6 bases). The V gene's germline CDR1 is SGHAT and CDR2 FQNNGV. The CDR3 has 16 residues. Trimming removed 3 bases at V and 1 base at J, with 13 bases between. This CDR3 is CASSLGGQRSYNEQFF. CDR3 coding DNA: TGTGCCAGCAGCTTGGGAGGCCAGCGGTCCTACAATGAGCAGTTCTTC.

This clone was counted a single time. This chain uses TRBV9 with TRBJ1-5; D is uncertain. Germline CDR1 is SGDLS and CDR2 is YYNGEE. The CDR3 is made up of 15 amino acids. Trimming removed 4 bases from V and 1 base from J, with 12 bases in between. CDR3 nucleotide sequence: TGTGCCAGCAGCAGTTTTGGGAACAGCAATCAGCCCCAGCATTTT. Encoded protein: CASSSFGNSNQPQHF.

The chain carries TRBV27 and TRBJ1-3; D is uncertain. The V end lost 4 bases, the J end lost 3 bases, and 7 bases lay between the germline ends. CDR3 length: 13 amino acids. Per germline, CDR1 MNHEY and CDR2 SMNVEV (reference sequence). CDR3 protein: CASSSGVGNTIYF. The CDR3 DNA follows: TGTGCCAGCAGTTCTGGGGTTGGAAACACCATATATTTT.

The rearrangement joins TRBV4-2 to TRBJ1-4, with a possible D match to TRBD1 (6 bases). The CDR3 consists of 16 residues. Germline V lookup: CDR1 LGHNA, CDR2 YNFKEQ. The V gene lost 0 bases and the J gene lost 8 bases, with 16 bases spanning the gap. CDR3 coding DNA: TGTGCCAGCAGCCAAGATCCCATAGGGGGAGGAGAAAAACTGTTTTTT. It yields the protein CASSQDPIGGGEKLFF.

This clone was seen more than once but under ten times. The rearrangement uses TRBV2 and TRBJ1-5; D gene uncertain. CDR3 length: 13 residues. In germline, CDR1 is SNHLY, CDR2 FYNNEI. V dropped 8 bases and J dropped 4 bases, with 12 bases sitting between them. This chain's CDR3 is CASLLGENQPQHF. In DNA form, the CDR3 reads TGTGCCAGCCTGCTCGGGGAGAATCAGCCCCAGCATTTT.

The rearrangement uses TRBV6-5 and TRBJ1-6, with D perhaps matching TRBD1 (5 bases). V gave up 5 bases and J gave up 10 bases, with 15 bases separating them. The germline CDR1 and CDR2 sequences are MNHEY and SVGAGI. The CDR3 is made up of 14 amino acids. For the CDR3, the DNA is TGTGCCAGCAGTGGCGGAAGGGGTGAATCACCCCTCCACTTT. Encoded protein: CASSGGRGESPLHF.

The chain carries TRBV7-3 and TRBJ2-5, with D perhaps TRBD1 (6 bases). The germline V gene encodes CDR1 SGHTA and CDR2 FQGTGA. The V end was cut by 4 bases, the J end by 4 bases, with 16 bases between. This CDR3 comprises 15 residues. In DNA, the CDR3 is TGTGCCAGCAGCTCACAGGGCGGTTTATCAGAGACCCAGTACTTC. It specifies CASSSQGGLSETQYF.